Below are 6 T cell receptor beta chains sequenced from a single sample in a study of cytomegalovirus exposure and HLA in healthy donors. PCR amplification relied on 60 Vbeta primers (plus 13 Jbeta primers). Method: immunoSEQ multiplex PCR; TCRdb's copy keeps in-frame clones and lacks some. The table records 150,000 to 200,000 clones, less than 90% of them present only once. The sample taken for sequencing was PBMCs. These receptors all stem from a girl under three years old in good health and CMV-seronegative.

In this sample, this clone turned up once. V usage is TRBV6-5 and J usage is TRBJ1-5; D perhaps matches TRBD1 (5 bases). The CDR3 sequence is 13 residues long. The germline V gene encodes CDR1 MNHEY and CDR2 SVGAGI. Trimming pared 6 bases from V and 4 bases from J, leaving 10 bases between. CDR3 in amino acids: CASSLTENQPQHF. DNA for the CDR3: TGTGCCAGCAGCTTGACAGAAAATCAGCCCCAGCATTTT.

The gene calls are TRBV4-1 and TRBJ2-7, with 7 bases identical to TRBD1. Germline V gives CDR1 MGHRA, CDR2 YSYEKL. V dropped 2 bases and J dropped 2; count of bases not matched to a gene: 9. CDR3 length: 16 residues. CDR3 DNA sequence: TGCGCCAGCAGCCAACCGGGACAGCGACGGACCTACGAGCAGTACTTC. Translating it yields CASSQPGQRRTYEQYF.

This clone has only one observation. J is TRBJ2-1 and V is TRBV9, with 11 bases fitting TRBD2. Germline CDR1 reads SGDLS; CDR2 reads YYNGEE. The CDR3 is made up of 14 amino acids. The V and J ends lost 0 bases and 9 bases, in that order; junction bases with no gene match: 2. CDR3 amino acids: CASSVEGTSGEQFF. Here the CDR3 DNA reads TGTGCCAGCAGCGTAGAGGGGACTAGCGGTGAGCAGTTCTTC.

This clone was observed a few times. The chain has TRBV2 and TRBJ1-1; a possible D gene is TRBD1 (5 bases). CDR1 is SNHLY, CDR2 FYNNEI, per germline. The CDR3 contains 12 residues. V was shortened by 7 bases and J by 7 bases, with 13 bases between the two germline ends. The CDR3 nucleotides read TGTGCCAGCATTGTATCCAGGGATGAAGCTTTCTTT. It translates to CASIVSRDEAFF.

This chain joins TRBV5-1 and TRBJ2-1; 11 bases are shared with TRBD2. Germline V gene data show CDR1 as SGHRS and CDR2 as YFSETQ. This CDR3 region has 14 residues. V was clipped by 4 bases and J by 5 bases; unmatched bases: 2. CDR3 protein: CASSVLAGDNEQFF. In DNA form, the CDR3 reads TGCGCCAGCAGCGTACTAGCGGGAGACAATGAGCAGTTCTTC.

The chain uses TRBV11-2 and TRBJ2-1; 10 nucleotides agree with TRBD2. The V and J ends lost 3 bases and 8 bases, in that order; junction bases with no gene match: 13. This CDR3 is built from 17 residues. Germline assignment: CDR1 SGHAT and CDR2 FQNNGV. The CDR3, as DNA: TGTGCCAGCAGCTTGGTGGCTAGCGGGAGAATAGTCGATGAGCAGTTCTTC. Its translation: CASSLVASGRIVDEQFF.